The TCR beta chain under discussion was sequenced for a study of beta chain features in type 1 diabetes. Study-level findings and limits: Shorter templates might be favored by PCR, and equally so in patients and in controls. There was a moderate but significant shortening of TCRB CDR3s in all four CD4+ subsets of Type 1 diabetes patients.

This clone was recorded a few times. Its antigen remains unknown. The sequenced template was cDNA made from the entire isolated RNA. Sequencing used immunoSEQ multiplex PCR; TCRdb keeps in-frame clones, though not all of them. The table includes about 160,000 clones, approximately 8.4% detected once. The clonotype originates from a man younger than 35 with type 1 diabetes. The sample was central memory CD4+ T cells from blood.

CDR3 sequence reads: CASSQTSGSTDTQYF. The CDR3 nucleotides are TGTGCCAGCTCTCAGACTAGCGGGAGTACGGATACGCAGTATTTT. The chain couples TRBV18 to TRBJ2-3; TRBD2 aligns across 12 bases. This CDR3 is 15 amino acids long. The V and J ends lost 6 bases and 6 bases, in that order; junction bases with no gene match: 7. The germline CDR1 and CDR2 sequences are KGHSH and LQKENI.